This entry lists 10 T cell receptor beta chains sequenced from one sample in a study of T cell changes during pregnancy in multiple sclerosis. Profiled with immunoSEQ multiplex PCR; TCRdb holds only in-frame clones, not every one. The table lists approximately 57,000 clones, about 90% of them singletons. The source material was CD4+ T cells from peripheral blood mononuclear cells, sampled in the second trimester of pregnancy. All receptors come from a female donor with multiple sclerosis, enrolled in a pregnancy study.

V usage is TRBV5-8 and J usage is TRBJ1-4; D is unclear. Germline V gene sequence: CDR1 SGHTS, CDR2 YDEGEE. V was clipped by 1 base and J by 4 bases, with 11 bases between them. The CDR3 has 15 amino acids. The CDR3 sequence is CASSLYLQFNEKLFF. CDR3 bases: TGTGCCAGCAGCTTGTATTTACAGTTTAATGAAAAACTGTTTTTT.

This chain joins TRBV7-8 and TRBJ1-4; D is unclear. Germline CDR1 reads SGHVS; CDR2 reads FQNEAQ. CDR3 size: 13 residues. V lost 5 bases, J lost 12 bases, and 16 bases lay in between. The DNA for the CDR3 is TGTGCCAGCAGCCCGAGGGCGCAGGACCAACTGTTTTTT. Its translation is CASSPRAQDQLFF.

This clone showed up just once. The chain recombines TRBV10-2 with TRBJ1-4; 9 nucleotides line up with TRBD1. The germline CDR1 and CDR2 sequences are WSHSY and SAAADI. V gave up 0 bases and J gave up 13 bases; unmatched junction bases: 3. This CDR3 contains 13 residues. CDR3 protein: CASSESAGQGLFF. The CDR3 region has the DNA TGCGCCAGCAGTGAGTCGGCGGGACAGGGACTGTTTTTT.

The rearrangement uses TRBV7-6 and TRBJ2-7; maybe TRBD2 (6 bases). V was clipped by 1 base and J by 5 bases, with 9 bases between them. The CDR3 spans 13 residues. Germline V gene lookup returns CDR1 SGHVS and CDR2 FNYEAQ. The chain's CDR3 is CASSLGPGDEQYF. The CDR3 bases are TGTGCCAGCAGCTTAGGGCCGGGAGACGAGCAGTACTTC.

This CDR3 is CASSLAPGLAGRTDTQYF. The CDR3 DNA reads TGTGCCAGCAGCTTAGCCCCGGGACTAGCGGGGAGGACAGATACGCAGTATTTT. The rearrangement joins TRBV7-2 to TRBJ2-3, with 13 nucleotides matching TRBD2. Trimming took 0 bases from V and 3 from J; bases not matched to a gene: 6. The CDR3 length is 18 residues. CDR1 and CDR2 from the germline V gene are SGHTA and FQGNSA.

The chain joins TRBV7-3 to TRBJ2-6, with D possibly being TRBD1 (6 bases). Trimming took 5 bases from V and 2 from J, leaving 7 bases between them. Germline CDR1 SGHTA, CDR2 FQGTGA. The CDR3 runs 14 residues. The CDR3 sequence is CASSAGAGANVLTF. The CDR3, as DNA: TGTGCCAGCAGCGCAGGGGCTGGGGCCAACGTCCTGACTTTC.

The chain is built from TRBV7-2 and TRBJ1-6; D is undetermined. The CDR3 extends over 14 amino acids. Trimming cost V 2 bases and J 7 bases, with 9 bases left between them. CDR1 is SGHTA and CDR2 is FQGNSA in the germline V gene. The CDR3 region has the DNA TGTGCCAGCAGCTTAACACGGGGAAATTCACCCCTCCACTTT. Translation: CASSLTRGNSPLHF.

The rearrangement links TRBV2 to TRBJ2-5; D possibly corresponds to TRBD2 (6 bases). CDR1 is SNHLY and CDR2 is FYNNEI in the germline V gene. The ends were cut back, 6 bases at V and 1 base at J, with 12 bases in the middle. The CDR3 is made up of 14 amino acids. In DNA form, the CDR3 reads TGTGCCAGCAGAATCCGGGACTCCCAAGAGACCCAGTACTTC. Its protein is CASRIRDSQETQYF.

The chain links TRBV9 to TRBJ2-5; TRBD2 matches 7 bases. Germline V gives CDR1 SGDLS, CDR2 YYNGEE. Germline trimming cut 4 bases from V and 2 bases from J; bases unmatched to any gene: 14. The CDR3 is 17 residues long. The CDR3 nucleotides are TGTGCCAGCAGCTCCCGCCCCGGCGGGAGTGCACAAGAGACCCAGTACTTC. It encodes CASSSRPGGSAQETQYF. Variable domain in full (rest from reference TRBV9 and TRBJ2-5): DSGVTQTPKHLITATGQRVTLRCSPRSGDLSVYWYQQSLDQGLQFLIQYYNGEERAKGNILERFSAQQFPDLHSELNLSSLELGDSALYFCASSSRPGGSAQETQYFGPGTRLLVL.

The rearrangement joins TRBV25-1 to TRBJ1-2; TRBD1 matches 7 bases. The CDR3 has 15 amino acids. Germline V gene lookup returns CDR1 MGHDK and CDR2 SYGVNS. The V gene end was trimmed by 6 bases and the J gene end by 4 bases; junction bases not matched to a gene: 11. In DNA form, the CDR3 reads TGTGCCAGCAGCGCCCCAGGGGGGCAACTCTATGGCTACACCTTC. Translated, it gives CASSAPGGQLYGYTF.